The source of this TCR beta chain is a study of human T cells and chemical hapten exposure. MiXCR, run by TCRdb on the RACE reads, gives a single entry per CDR3 protein. This table has more than 80,000 distinct CDR3 sequences, 12% appearing once. V dropped 0 bases and J dropped 4 bases, with 9 bases sitting between them. The CDR3 has 14 amino acids. CDR1 and CDR2 (germline): SGHRS, YFSETQ. Study-wide results and limits: Alopecia affected the donors, so their immune response may differ from healthy people's.

This clonotype was detected a few times. Its antigen is currently unknown. Time point: pre-sensitization, week 0. Treatment defined: therapeutic diphenylcyclopropenone sensitization with weekly scalp DPC. The donor pool consisted of alopecia patients aged 18 to 70 years, considered suitable for DPC. The sequence came from a woman in her forties or fifties with alopecia areata. Some clones in this sample may be carry-over from other donors' samples. The specimen was whole blood, collected in connection with sensitization to the hapten diphenylcyclopropenone (DPC). The rearrangement links TRBV5-1 to TRBJ2-3, with unresolved D. This chain's CDR3 is CASSLGSEADTQYF. In DNA, the CDR3 is TGCGCCAGCAGCTTGGGTTCAGAGGCAGATACGCAGTATTTT.